The rows below give T cell receptor beta chains drawn from one sample of a study of cytomegalovirus exposure and HLA in healthy donors. Sequencing was performed with immunoSEQ multiplex PCR; in TCRdb, only in-frame clones are kept and a portion is missing. The sample yields hundreds of thousands of clones, 85% seen once. What was sequenced was PBMCs. Receptor source: a girl aged 2-9 years in good health and CMV-seronegative. CDR3s include the opening cysteine and the closing phenylalanine or tryptophan. Fields, in order: D gene, V gene, clone size, J gene, CDR3 length, CDR3 protein, CDR3 DNA. The D gene is left open where the match is weak. Clone size is stated in some rows and not others, as once, few, many or a class when expanded.

>NA|TRBV19|NA|TRBJ2-2|15
CASSGEWVNTGELFF
TGTGCCAGTAGTGGGGAGTGGGTGAACACCGGGGAGCTGTTTTTT
>TRBD1|TRBV10-2|once|TRBJ1-2|13
CASKDRRGYGYTF
TGCGCCAGCAAGGACAGGAGGGGATATGGCTACACCTTC
>TRBD1|TRBV6-6|NA|TRBJ1-2|14
CASSHRGSLYGYTF
TGTGCCAGCAGCCACAGGGGATCCCTCTATGGCTACACCTTC
>NA|TRBV9|NA|TRBJ1-2|13
CASSVGEGYGYTF
TGTGCCAGCAGCGTAGGGGAGGGCTATGGCTACACCTTC
>NA|TRBV7-9|NA|TRBJ1-3|18
CASSPATWGDSAGNTIYF
TGTGCCAGCAGCCCCGCGACCTGGGGCGACAGTGCTGGAAACACCATATATTTT
>TRBD2|TRBV6-6|few|TRBJ2-7|12
CASKLAAGEQYF
TGTGCCAGCAAACTAGCGGCGGGAGAGCAGTACTTC
>TRBD1|TRBV19|NA|TRBJ2-7|13
CASSGTGAWEQYF
TGTGCCAGTAGTGGGACAGGGGCCTGGGAGCAGTACTTC
>TRBD1|TRBV6-6|NA|TRBJ1-6|16
CASSYTGQGGNSPLHF
TGTGCCAGCAGTTACACGGGACAGGGGGGTAATTCACCCCTCCACTTT
>TRBD2|TRBV27|NA|TRBJ2-2|17
CASTGTSGHSNTGELFF
TGTGCCAGCACCGGGACTAGCGGCCATTCGAACACCGGGGAGCTGTTTTTT
>NA|TRBV10-1|NA|TRBJ2-1|13
CASSAVVGGEQFF
TGCGCCAGCAGTGCAGTAGTGGGGGGTGAGCAGTTCTTC
>TRBD1|TRBV5-4|NA|TRBJ1-1|17
CASSLAATGGWDTEAFF
TGTGCCAGCAGCTTGGCTGCGACAGGGGGTTGGGACACTGAAGCTTTCTTT
>NA|TRBV27|NA|TRBJ1-1|13
CASGVGRGSEAFF
TGTGCCAGTGGGGTGGGGAGAGGCTCTGAAGCTTTCTTT
>TRBD1|TRBV19|NA|TRBJ1-2|15
CASSISTGGSYGYTF
TGTGCCAGTAGTATCTCGACAGGGGGAAGCTATGGCTACACCTTC
>NA|TRBV5-1|NA|TRBJ1-2|14
CASSLASRGSGYTF
TGCGCCAGCAGCTTGGCCAGTAGGGGTAGTGGCTACACCTTC